This T cell receptor (beta chain) was obtained from a study of identical twins. Unique molecular identifiers were present on cDNA, and template switching added a universal primer site. TCRdb ran MiXCR on the 5' RACE reads and lists one entry per CDR3 protein. This sample has hundreds of thousands of distinct CDR3 sequences, with about 14% found just once. The CDR3 is made up of 13 amino acids. The V and J ends lost 6 bases and 4 bases, in that order; junction bases with no gene match: 5. This clonotype was seen ten or more times. Antigen: not known. Study-wide results and limits: Whereas memory repertoires showed no such difference, abundant cord blood beta clonotypes carried fewer insertions. Recombination models fit unrelated individuals' TCR alpha sharing but underestimated twins'.

This TCR was sampled from a woman under 30 in good health. The chain links TRBV12-3 or TRBV12-4 to TRBJ2-7; 8 bases align to TRBD1. Sequencing was done on a sample of memory (CD45RO+) T cells sorted from blood. The CDR3 reads CASRAGGSYEQYF. CDR3 in DNA: TGTGCCAGCAGGGCAGGGGGCTCGTACGAGCAGTACTTC.